What follows describes a single T cell receptor beta chain. The V gene's germline CDR1 is LNHDA and CDR2 SQIVND (reference sequence). V gave up 0 bases and J gave up 6 bases; unmatched junction bases: 12. This CDR3 is 19 amino acids long. This sample was included in a study of blood T cell repertoires in COVID-19. About the study: PBMCs, B-cell-depleted T cells, or T cells provided the cDNA or gDNA that made up the material.

This table comes from immunoSEQ multiplex PCR, and its TCRdb copy is limited to in-frame clones, with some not included. Of about 150,000 clones in the sample, around four fifths were seen once. This clonotype was sampled from a human donor in a cohort sampled during active COVID-19. The V and J genes are TRBV19 and TRBJ2-1; 12 bases match TRBD2. The sample was peripheral blood. The CDR3 DNA follows: TGTGCCAGTAGTATAGATCTTCTAGCGGGGGGGCGGCTCCGCAATGAGCAGTTCTTC. Residues: CASSIDLLAGGRLRNEQFF.